This is a list of T cell receptor beta chains from one sample in a study of T-cell reconstitution after alpha-beta-depleted transplantation in children. TCRdb re-analysed the PCR reads in MiXCR, keeping a single row per CDR3 protein. The sample contains almost 600,000 distinct CDR3 sequences, 27% of which appear only once. The starting material was PBMCs, obtained before TCRalphabeta/CD19-depleted stem cell transplant. The origin of the receptors is a boy under three years old with Wiskott-Aldrich syndrome, due to receive a stem cell transplant. CDR3s include the opening cysteine and the closing phenylalanine or tryptophan. D genes are given only for firm matches. Size values are once, few and many counts, or a class for expanded clones, and some rows have none.

V gene	clone size	D gene	J gene	CDR3 protein	CDR3 DNA
TRBV5-1	.	.	TRBJ2-3	CASSLGEGRDTQYF	TGCGCCAGCAGCTTGGGAGAAGGACGCGATACGCAGTATTTT
TRBV6-1	few	TRBD1	TRBJ2-3	CASREGGSTDTQYF	TGTGCCAGCAGAGAAGGGGGCAGTACAGATACGCAGTATTTT
TRBV29-1	many	.	TRBJ2-4	CSAQTDLAKNIQYF	TGCAGCGCCCAGACGGATCTAGCCAAAAACATTCAGTACTTC
TRBV7-3	few	TRBD2	TRBJ2-3	CASSLRASGMGTDTQYF	TGTGCCAGCAGCTTAAGGGCTAGCGGGATGGGTACAGATACGCAGTATTTT
TRBV6-5	.	TRBD2	TRBJ2-1	CASSYFPTSGGDNEQFF	TGTGCCAGCAGTTACTTCCCGACTAGCGGGGGGGACAATGAGCAGTTCTTC
TRBV25-1	.	.	TRBJ2-2	CASSDIAGELFF	TGTGCCAGCAGTGATATAGCCGGGGAGCTGTTTTTT
TRBV6-6	many	.	TRBJ2-7	CASSYPPDMQYF	TGTGCCAGCAGTTACCCCCCCGACATGCAGTACTTC
TRBV5-5	few	.	TRBJ2-2	CASSRDLWGELFF	TGTGCCAGCAGCCGGGACTTGTGGGGGGAGCTGTTTTTT
TRBV12-3/TRBV12-4	few	TRBD1	TRBJ2-7	CASSSPGTGAYEQYF	TGTGCCAGCAGTTCCCCCGGGACAGGGGCCTACGAGCAGTACTTC
TRBV14	.	.	TRBJ2-7	CASSQAPYEQYF	TGTGCCAGCAGCCAAGCTCCCTACGAGCAGTACTTC
TRBV10-3	.	.	TRBJ2-6	CAISGGPSGANVLTF	TGTGCCATCAGTGGGGGCCCCTCTGGGGCCAACGTCCTGACTTTC
TRBV10-3	.	.	TRBJ2-1	CAISVRVGNEQFF	TGTGCCATCAGTGTCAGGGTTGGCAATGAGCAGTTCTTC
TRBV28	.	TRBD1	TRBJ1-2	CASSRDSGDGYTF	TGTGCCAGCAGTCGGGACAGCGGAGATGGCTACACCTTC
TRBV11-2	few	.	TRBJ1-3	CASSLIAQGRFPGNTIYF	TGTGCCAGCAGCTTAATAGCACAGGGTCGGTTTCCCGGAAACACCATATATTTT
TRBV6-6	few	.	TRBJ1-1	CASSNNEAFF	TGTGCCAGCAGTAATAATGAAGCTTTCTTT
TRBV7-2	.	.	TRBJ2-3	CASSLNPPKLADTQYF	TGTGCCAGCAGCTTAAATCCGCCCAAGTTGGCAGATACGCAGTATTTC
TRBV7-3	.	TRBD2	TRBJ2-1	CASSLTLAGASSYNEQFF	TGTGCCAGCAGCTTAACACTAGCGGGAGCGAGCTCCTACAATGAGCAGTTCTTC
TRBV4-2	few	.	TRBJ2-5	CASSQPRDSQETQYF	TGTGCCAGCAGCCAGCCTCGGGACTCCCAAGAGACCCAGTACTTC
TRBV20-1	few	TRBD1	TRBJ1-6	CSAGAGTANSPLHF	TGCAGTGCTGGAGCCGGGACAGCTAATTCACCCCTCCACTTT
TRBV11-2	few	.	TRBJ2-5	CASSLQRILTQYF	TGTGCCAGCAGCTTGCAGCGCATCCTGACCCAGTACTTC
TRBV4-1	few	.	TRBJ1-5	CASSSRGGRGSFQPQHF	TGCGCCAGCAGCTCTCGAGGCGGTCGGGGTAGTTTCCAGCCCCAGCATTTT
TRBV5-1	.	.	TRBJ2-2	CASTPWGVGTPNTGELFF	TGCGCCAGCACCCCTTGGGGCGTTGGGACCCCGAACACCGGGGAGCTGTTTTTT
TRBV29-1	.	.	TRBJ1-1	CSVEEGWAGWATEAFF	TGCAGCGTTGAAGAAGGATGGGCAGGGTGGGCCACTGAAGCTTTCTTT
TRBV30	.	TRBD1	TRBJ2-7	CAWSLLDRAYEQYF	TGTGCCTGGAGTTTGCTGGACAGGGCGTACGAGCAGTACTTC
TRBV10-3	few	.	TRBJ2-3	CAISESRVAQYF	TGTGCCATCAGTGAGTCCAGGGTCGCGCAGTATTTT
TRBV6-5	.	.	TRBJ1-1	CASSYPEAGDTEAFF	TGTGCCAGCAGTTATCCCGAGGCGGGTGACACTGAAGCTTTCTTT
TRBV3-1	few	.	TRBJ2-3	CASSQVSRGTDTQYF	TGTGCCAGCAGCCAAGTATCGAGGGGCACAGATACGCAGTATTTT
TRBV28	.	TRBD1	TRBJ2-7	CASSFSGSAGTDSYEQYF	TGTGCCAGCAGTTTTTCCGGCTCGGCCGGGACAGACTCCTACGAGCAGTACTTC
TRBV5-1	few	.	TRBJ2-3	CASSTPGVWGTDTQYF	TGCGCCAGCAGCACCCCGGGGGTGTGGGGCACAGATACGCAGTATTTT
TRBV5-6	.	TRBD2	TRBJ2-7	CASSTGLVIYEQYF	TGTGCCAGCAGCACGGGACTAGTTATTTACGAGCAGTACTTC
TRBV5-1	.	TRBD2	TRBJ2-5	CASSSGLAGAPSRETQYF	TGCGCCAGCAGCTCCGGACTAGCGGGAGCCCCCTCCCGAGAGACCCAGTACTTC
TRBV6-1	.	.	TRBJ2-1	CASREGGSSYNEQFF	TGTGCCAGCAGAGAAGGCGGCAGCTCCTACAATGAGCAGTTCTTC
TRBV6-2/TRBV6-3	.	TRBD2	TRBJ2-7	CASTRTSRYEQYF	TGTGCCAGCACCCGGACTAGCAGATACGAGCAGTACTTC
TRBV20-1	.	TRBD2	TRBJ2-1	CSASSTRLAGVYNEQFF	TGCAGTGCTAGTTCCACTAGGCTAGCGGGAGTCTACAATGAGCAGTTCTTC
TRBV15	few	TRBD2	TRBJ2-1	CATSRGTSGGNEQFF	TGTGCCACCAGCAGAGGGACTAGCGGAGGCAATGAGCAGTTCTTC
TRBV25-1	few	.	TRBJ1-2	CASSDSSGDGYTF	TGTGCCAGCAGTGATAGTTCAGGGGATGGCTACACCTTC
TRBV9	few	.	TRBJ1-1	CASSLLTGWNTEAFF	TGTGCCAGCAGCCTTCTGACAGGATGGAACACTGAAGCTTTCTTT
TRBV5-6	once	.	TRBJ1-6	CASSIVNSPLHF	TGTGCCAGCAGTATAGTTAATTCACCCCTCCACTTT
TRBV10-3	few	.	TRBJ1-5	CAISESRSTPQHF	TGTGCCATCAGTGAGTCCCGGTCTACTCCCCAGCATTTT
TRBV20-1	few	.	TRBJ2-1	CSARRADEQFF	TGCAGTGCTAGGAGGGCCGATGAGCAGTTCTTC
TRBV4-2	.	.	TRBJ2-7	CASSQNGGLEQYF	TGTGCCAGCAGTCAGAACGGGGGACTCGAGCAGTACTTC
TRBV20-1	few	.	TRBJ1-5	CSARGVGTTYSNQPQHF	TGCAGTGCTAGAGGAGTCGGGACAACTTATAGCAATCAGCCCCAGCATTTT
TRBV20-1	.	.	TRBJ2-1	CSKDRGAGGDEQFF	TGCAGTAAAGATCGGGGGGCAGGCGGGGATGAGCAGTTCTTC
TRBV9	few	.	TRBJ2-3	CASSGTRSTDTQYF	TGTGCCAGCAGTGGGACTCGGAGCACAGATACGCAGTATTTT
TRBV7-8	.	TRBD2	TRBJ2-2	CASSLAGWREPGELFF	TGTGCCAGCAGCTTAGCAGGGTGGCGGGAGCCCGGGGAGCTGTTTTTT
TRBV12-3/TRBV12-4	.	.	TRBJ1-4	CASSSGSGDEKLFF	TGTGCCAGCAGTTCAGGGAGTGGAGATGAAAAACTGTTTTTT
TRBV11-2	few	TRBD2	TRBJ2-3	CASSLDGRETDTQYF	TGTGCCAGCAGCTTAGATGGGCGGGAGACAGATACGCAGTATTTT
TRBV5-6	.	.	TRBJ1-3	CASSTTGVKNTIYF	TGTGCCAGCAGCACGACAGGCGTGAAGAACACCATATATTTT
TRBV27	few	TRBD2	TRBJ2-1	CATDSSGSGNEQFF	TGTGCCACCGATTCTAGCGGGTCAGGCAATGAGCAGTTCTTC
TRBV20-1	few	.	TRBJ2-4	CSVLPRTWENIQYF	TGCAGTGTACTACCGCGGACATGGGAAAACATTCAGTACTTC
TRBV5-1	.	.	TRBJ1-6	CASSLGQGVHSPLHF	TGCGCCAGCAGCTTGGGGCAGGGTGTGCATTCACCCCTCCACTTT
TRBV5-1	.	.	TRBJ1-2	CASSYPDGYGYTF	TGCGCCAGCAGCTACCCCGACGGCTATGGCTACACCTTC
TRBV6-2/TRBV6-3	.	TRBD1	TRBJ2-2	CASSTDRGLTGELFF	TGTGCCAGCAGTACGGACAGGGGGCTGACCGGGGAGCTGTTTTTT
TRBV12-3/TRBV12-4	.	.	TRBJ1-2	CVTGGKGYGYTF	TGTGTAACCGGGGGCAAGGGCTATGGCTACACCTTC
TRBV7-9	once	.	TRBJ2-5	CASSLGRDIQETQYF	TGTGCCAGCAGCTTGGGCCGGGACATTCAAGAGACCCAGTACTTC
TRBV21-1	.	.	TRBJ2-3	CASSKVSTISTDTQYF	TGTGCCAGCAGCAAAGTATCGACAATAAGCACAGATACGCAGTATTTT
TRBV3-1	.	TRBD2	TRBJ2-3	CASTPGLAGNTDTQYF	TGTGCCAGCACGCCGGGACTAGCGGGGAACACAGATACGCAGTATTTT